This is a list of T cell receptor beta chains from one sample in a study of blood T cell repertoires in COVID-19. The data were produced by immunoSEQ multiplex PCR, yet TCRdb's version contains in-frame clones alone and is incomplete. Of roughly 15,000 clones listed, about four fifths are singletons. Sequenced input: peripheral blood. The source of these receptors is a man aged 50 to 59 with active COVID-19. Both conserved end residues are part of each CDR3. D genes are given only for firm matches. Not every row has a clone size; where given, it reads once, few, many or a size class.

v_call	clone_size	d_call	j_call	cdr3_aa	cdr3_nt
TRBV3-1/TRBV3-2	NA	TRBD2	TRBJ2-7	CASSQEGLASYEQYF	TGTGCCAGCAGCCAAGAGGGACTAGCGTCCTACGAGCAGTACTTC
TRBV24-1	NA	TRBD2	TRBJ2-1	CATSDLQVLAGSNPPYNEQFF	TGTGCCACCAGTGATTTGCAAGTACTAGCGGGTTCAAACCCCCCCTACAATGAGCAGTTCTTC
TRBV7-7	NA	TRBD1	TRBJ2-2	CASSAGTGGTGELFF	TGTGCTAGCAGCGCCGGGACAGGGGGCACCGGGGAGCTGTTTTTT
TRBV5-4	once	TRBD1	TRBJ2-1	CASSLGGQSYNEQFF	TGTGCCAGCAGCTTGGGGGGACAGTCCTACAATGAGCAGTTCTTC
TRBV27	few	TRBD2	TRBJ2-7	CASSLAPVGGPSYEQYF	TGTGCCAGCAGTTTAGCTCCTGTGGGAGGGCCTTCCTACGAGCAGTACTTC
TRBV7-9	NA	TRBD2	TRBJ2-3	CASSLVSGSVSDTQYF	TGTGCCAGCAGCTTAGTTAGCGGGAGTGTGTCAGATACGCAGTATTTT
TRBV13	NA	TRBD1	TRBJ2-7	CASSERDRGTEQYF	TGTGCCAGCAGCGAGCGGGACAGGGGTACGGAGCAGTACTTC
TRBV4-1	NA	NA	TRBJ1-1	CASSQGPGDTEAFF	TGCGCCAGCAGCCAAGGGCCAGGGGACACTGAAGCTTTCTTT
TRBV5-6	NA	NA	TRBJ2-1	CASSLGRGWDFLAEQFF	TGTGCCAGCAGCTTGGGCCGTGGGTGGGACTTCTTGGCTGAGCAGTTCTTC
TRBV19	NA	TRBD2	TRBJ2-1	CASVASGDYNEQFF	TGTGCCAGTGTGGCTAGCGGAGACTACAATGAGCAGTTCTTC
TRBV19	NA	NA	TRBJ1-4	CASSIDHDRILGLQEEKLFF	TGTGCCAGTAGTATAGATCACGACAGAATTTTAGGTCTCCAGGAAGAAAAACTGTTTTTT
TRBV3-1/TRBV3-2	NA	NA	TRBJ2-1	CASSPYFAGNDYNEQFF	TGTGCCAGCAGCCCCTATTTTGCGGGAAATGACTACAATGAGCAGTTCTTC
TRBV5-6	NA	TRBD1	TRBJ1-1	CASSYGTGGPEAFF	TGTGCCAGCAGCTACGGGACAGGGGGCCCTGAAGCTTTCTTT
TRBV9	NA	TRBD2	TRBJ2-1	CASSVGLAAYNEQFF	TGTGCCAGCAGCGTAGGTCTAGCGGCTTACAATGAGCAGTTCTTC
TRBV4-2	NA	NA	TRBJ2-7	CASSLSSYEQYF	TGTGCCAGCAGCCTCTCGTCCTACGAGCAGTACTTC
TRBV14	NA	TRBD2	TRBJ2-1	CASSATSGRITFGNEQFF	TGTGCCAGCAGCGCAACTAGCGGGAGGATCACGTTTGGGAATGAGCAGTTCTTC
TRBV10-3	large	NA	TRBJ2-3	CAIHLQGTDTQYF	TGTGCCATCCACCTACAGGGCACAGATACGCAGTATTTT
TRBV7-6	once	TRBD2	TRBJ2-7	CASSLESRLAGGPGEQYF	TGTGCCAGCAGCTTAGAGTCCCGACTAGCGGGAGGGCCGGGGGAGCAGTACTTC
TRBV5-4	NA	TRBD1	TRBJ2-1	CASSLAGQGDEQFF	TGTGCCAGCAGCTTGGCGGGACAGGGAGATGAGCAGTTCTTC
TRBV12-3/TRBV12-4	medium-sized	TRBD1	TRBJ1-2	CASSRTGSEGYTF	TGTGCCAGCAGTCGGACAGGTTCGGAGGGCTACACCTTC
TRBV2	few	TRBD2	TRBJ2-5	CASSERAGGSETQYF	TGTGCCAGCAGTGAACGAGCGGGAGGTAGCGAGACCCAGTACTTC
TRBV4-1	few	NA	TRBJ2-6	CASSQDLGAGVASGANVLTF	TGCGCCAGCAGCCAAGATTTGGGGGCAGGGGTGGCCTCTGGGGCCAACGTCCTGACTTTC
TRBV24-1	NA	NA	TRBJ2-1	CATSASGGRGYNEQFF	TGTGCCACCAGTGCCAGTGGTGGGAGAGGGTACAATGAGCAGTTCTTC
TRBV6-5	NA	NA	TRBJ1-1	CASSYREGLDTEAFF	TGTGCCAGCAGTTACCGGGAGGGGTTGGACACTGAAGCTTTCTTT
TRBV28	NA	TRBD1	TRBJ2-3	CASSLSGAGTGSDTQYF	TGTGCCAGCAGTTTATCGGGGGCCGGGACAGGGTCAGATACGCAGTATTTT
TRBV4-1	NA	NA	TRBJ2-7	CASSLSRNYEQYF	TGCGCCAGCAGCCTGTCTAGGAACTACGAGCAGTACTTC
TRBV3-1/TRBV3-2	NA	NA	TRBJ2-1	CASSQIIGQDNEQFF	TGTGCCAGCAGCCAAATTATAGGCCAGGACAATGAGCAGTTCTTC
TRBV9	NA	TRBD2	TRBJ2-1	CASSDTGTSGSSYNEQFF	TGTGCCAGCAGCGACACCGGGACTAGCGGGAGCTCCTACAATGAGCAGTTCTTC
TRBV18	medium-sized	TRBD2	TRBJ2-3	CASSPLAGTTDTQYF	TGTGCCAGCTCACCCCTAGCGGGAACCACAGATACGCAGTATTTT
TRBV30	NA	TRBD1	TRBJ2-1	CAWSTGVTYNEQFF	TGTGCCTGGAGTACAGGGGTCACCTACAATGAGCAGTTCTTC
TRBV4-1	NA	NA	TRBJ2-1	CASSQDAAPVVNEQFF	TGCGCCAGCAGCCAAGACGCCGCCCCGGTGGTCAATGAGCAGTTCTTC
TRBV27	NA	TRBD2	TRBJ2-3	CASSLYGLAGGGDTQYF	TGTGCCAGCAGTTTATACGGGCTAGCGGGAGGGGGAGATACGCAGTATTTT
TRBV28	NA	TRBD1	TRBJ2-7	CASSRTGTGFSYEQYF	TGTGCCAGCAGTCGGACCGGGACAGGGTTTTCCTACGAGCAGTACTTC
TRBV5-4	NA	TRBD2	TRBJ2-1	CASSEGLAGESYNEQFF	TGTGCCAGCAGCGAAGGACTAGCGGGAGAATCCTACAATGAGCAGTTCTTC
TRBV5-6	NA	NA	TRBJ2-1	CASSWTDSYNEQFF	TGTGCCAGCAGCTGGACCGACAGCTACAATGAGCAGTTCTTC
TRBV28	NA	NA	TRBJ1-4	CASSFGRGGKLFF	TGTGCCAGCAGTTTTGGGCGAGGGGGAAAACTGTTTTTT
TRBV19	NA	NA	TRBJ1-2	CASSDRQTFYGYTF	TGTGCCAGTAGTGATAGACAGACGTTCTATGGCTACACCTTC
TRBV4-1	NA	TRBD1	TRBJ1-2	CASSLGTGKSGYTF	TGCGCCAGCAGCCTCGGGACAGGGAAGTCTGGCTACACCTTC
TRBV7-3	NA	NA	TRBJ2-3	CASSLIGLAEDTQYF	TGTGCCAGCAGCTTAATCGGGTTAGCGGAAGATACGCAGTATTTT
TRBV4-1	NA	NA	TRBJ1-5	CASSLGRTLNQPQHF	TGCGCCAGCAGCCTCGGACGGACTCTCAATCAGCCCCAGCATTTT
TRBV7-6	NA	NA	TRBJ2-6	CASSLARQDGANVLTF	TGTGCCAGCAGCTTAGCCCGACAGGACGGGGCCAACGTCCTGACTTTC
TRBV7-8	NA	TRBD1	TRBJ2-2	CASSPTPGQGTLANTGELFF	TGTGCCAGCAGCCCCACCCCCGGACAGGGGACATTGGCGAACACCGGGGAGCTGTTTTTT
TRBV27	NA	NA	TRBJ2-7	CASSLHPQAEQYF	TGTGCCAGCAGCCTACACCCCCAGGCCGAGCAGTACTTC
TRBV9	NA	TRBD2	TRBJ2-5	CASSPTVGLAGVGQETQYF	TGTGCCAGCAGCCCTACAGTCGGGCTAGCGGGAGTGGGTCAAGAGACCCAGTACTTC
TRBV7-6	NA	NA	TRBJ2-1	CASSAGSYGFGGNEQFF	TGTGCCAGCAGCGCAGGCAGTTACGGGTTCGGGGGCAATGAGCAGTTCTTC
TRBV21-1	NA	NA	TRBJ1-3	CASNKVENTIYF	TGTGCCAGCAACAAAGTAGAAAACACCATATATTTT
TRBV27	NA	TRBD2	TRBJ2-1	CASSSRTSGSLHNEQFF	TGTGCCAGCAGTTCCCGGACTAGCGGGAGTCTTCACAATGAGCAGTTCTTC
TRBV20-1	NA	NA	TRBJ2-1	CSTGGNEQFF	TGCAGTACCGGCGGGAATGAGCAGTTCTTC
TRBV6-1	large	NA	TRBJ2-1	CASSEVGRADNEQFF	TGTGCCAGCAGTGAAGTTGGGCGGGCTGACAATGAGCAGTTCTTC
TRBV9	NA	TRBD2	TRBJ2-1	CASSPNPSGSPYNEQFF	TGTGCCAGCAGCCCCAACCCTAGCGGGAGCCCCTACAATGAGCAGTTCTTC
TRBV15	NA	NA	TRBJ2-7	CATSRDPRQNYEQYF	TGTGCCACCAGCAGAGATCCGAGACAGAACTACGAGCAGTACTTC